This note documents a single T cell receptor beta chain sequence. Its antigen is currently unknown. The data are from a study of cytomegalovirus exposure and HLA in healthy donors. Study at large: The study's early data release held tens of millions of unique TCRs from HLA-typed donors. Regarding the study as a whole: Cytomegalovirus-associated status was assigned to approximately 160 TCR beta chains. For TCR beta chains, V- and J-gene trimming was later linked to a missense DCLRE1C variant.

Germline V gene lookup returns CDR1 WNHNN and CDR2 SYGVQD (reference sequence). With 5 bases clipped from V and 5 bases from J, the junction kept 5 bases outside the gene matches. This CDR3 is 14 amino acids long. Primers for the PCR totalled 60 Vbeta and 13 Jbeta. TCRdb keeps only in-frame clones here, not all; method: immunoSEQ multiplex PCR. Of 170,000 or so clones in the sample, about 78% were seen once. Sequenced sample: PBMCs. This TCR was recovered from a man aged 55-75 years in good health and CMV-seronegative. V gene TRBV10-1 combines with J gene TRBJ2-3; TRBD2 aligns across 9 bases. The DNA of the CDR3 is TGCGCCAGCAGTCCTAGCGGGGCCATAGATACGCAGTATTTT. It is translated as CASSPSGAIDTQYF.